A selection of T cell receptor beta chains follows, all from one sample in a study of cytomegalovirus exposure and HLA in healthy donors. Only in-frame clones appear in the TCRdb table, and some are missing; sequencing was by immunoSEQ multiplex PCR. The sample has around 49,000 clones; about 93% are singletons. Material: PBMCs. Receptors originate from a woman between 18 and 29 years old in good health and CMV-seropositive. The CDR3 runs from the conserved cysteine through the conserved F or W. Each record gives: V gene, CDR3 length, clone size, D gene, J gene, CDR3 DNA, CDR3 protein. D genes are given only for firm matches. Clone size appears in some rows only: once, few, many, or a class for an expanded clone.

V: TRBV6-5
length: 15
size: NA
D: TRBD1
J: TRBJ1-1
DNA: TGTGCCAGCAGTAATCTAGGGGGCAAGGACACTGAAGCTTTCTTT
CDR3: CASSNLGGKDTEAFF

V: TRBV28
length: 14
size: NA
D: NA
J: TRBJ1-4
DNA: TGTGCCAGCAGTCCCAGGGGCGAGGATGAAAAACTGTTTTTT
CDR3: CASSPRGEDEKLFF

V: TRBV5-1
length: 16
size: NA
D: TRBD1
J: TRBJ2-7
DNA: TGCGCCAGCAGCACCCTAGGGGGCTCAGGATCCTACGAGCAGTACTTC
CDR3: CASSTLGGSGSYEQYF

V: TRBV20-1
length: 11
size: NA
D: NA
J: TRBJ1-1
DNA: TGCCTCGTACACCCGAACACTGAAGCTTTCTTT
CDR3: CLVHPNTEAFF

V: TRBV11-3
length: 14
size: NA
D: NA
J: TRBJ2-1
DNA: TGTGCCAGCAGCCCCCGCAGCTCCTACAATGAGCAGTTCTTC
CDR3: CASSPRSSYNEQFF

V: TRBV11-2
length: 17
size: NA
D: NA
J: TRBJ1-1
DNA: TGTGCCAGCAGCTCCCAGCGAACACCCCAGGGAAACACTGAAGCTTTCTTT
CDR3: CASSSQRTPQGNTEAFF

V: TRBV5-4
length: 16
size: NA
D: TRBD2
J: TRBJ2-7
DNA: TGTGCCAGCAGCTTTCGTAGGACTAGCGGGGATCAAGAGCAGTACTTC
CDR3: CASSFRRTSGDQEQYF

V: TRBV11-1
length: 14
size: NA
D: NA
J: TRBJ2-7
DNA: TGTGCCAGCACTCTGGGAGCCCTGGGGAGCGAGCAGTACTTC
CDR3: CASTLGALGSEQYF

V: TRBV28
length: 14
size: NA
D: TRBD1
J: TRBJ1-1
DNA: TGTGCCAGCAGTTCCGGGACAGGGGTCACTGAAGCTTTCTTT
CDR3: CASSSGTGVTEAFF

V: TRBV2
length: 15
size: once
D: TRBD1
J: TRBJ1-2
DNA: TGTGCCAGCAGTGAAGCTCCCGACAGGGTGGAGGGCTACACCTTC
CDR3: CASSEAPDRVEGYTF

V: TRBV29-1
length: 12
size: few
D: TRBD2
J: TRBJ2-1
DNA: TGCAGCGTCCAGCGGGAGAACAATGAGCAGTTCTTC
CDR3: CSVQRENNEQFF

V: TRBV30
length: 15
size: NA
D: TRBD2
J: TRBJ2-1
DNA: TGTGCCTGGAACGATGGGAGCGGGACGTACAATGAGCAGTTCTTC
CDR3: CAWNDGSGTYNEQFF

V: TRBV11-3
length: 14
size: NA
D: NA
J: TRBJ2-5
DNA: TGTGCCAGCAGCTCTGGGGGGAACCAAGAGACCCAGTACTTC
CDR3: CASSSGGNQETQYF

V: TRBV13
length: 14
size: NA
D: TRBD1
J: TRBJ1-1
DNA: TGTGCCAGCAGCACCGGACAGGGGGCCACTGAAGCTTTCTTT
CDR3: CASSTGQGATEAFF

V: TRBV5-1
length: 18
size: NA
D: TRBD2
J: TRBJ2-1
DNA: TGCGCCAGCAGCTTGTCCTCGGGGACTAGCGGGATTGGGGGTGAGCAGTTCTTC
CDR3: CASSLSSGTSGIGGEQFF

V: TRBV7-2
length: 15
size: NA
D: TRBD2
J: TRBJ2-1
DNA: TGTGCCAGCAGCCCGACTAGCGGGAACTACAATGAGCAGTTCTTC
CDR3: CASSPTSGNYNEQFF

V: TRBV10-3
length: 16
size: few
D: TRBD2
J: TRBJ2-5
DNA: TGTGCCATCAGTGACGGGAGGGAAGGAGGGCAAGAGACCCAGTACTTC
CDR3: CAISDGREGGQETQYF

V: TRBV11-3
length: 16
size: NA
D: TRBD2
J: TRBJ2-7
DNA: TGTGCCAGCAGCTTAAGGGGACTAGCGGGAGTTCAGGAGCAGTACTTC
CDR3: CASSLRGLAGVQEQYF

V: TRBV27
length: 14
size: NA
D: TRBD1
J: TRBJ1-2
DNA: TGTGCCAGCAGTCCCACCGGGACAGGGTTCGGCTACACCTTC
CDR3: CASSPTGTGFGYTF

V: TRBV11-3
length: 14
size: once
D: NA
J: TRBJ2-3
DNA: TGTGCCAGCAGCTTAGAACAGAACACAGATACGCAGTATTTT
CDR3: CASSLEQNTDTQYF

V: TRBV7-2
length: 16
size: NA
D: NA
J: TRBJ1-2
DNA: TGTGCCAGCAGCTTAGTCTCCGGACAAGCTAACTATGGCTACACCTTC
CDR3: CASSLVSGQANYGYTF

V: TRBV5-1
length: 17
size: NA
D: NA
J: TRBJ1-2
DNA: TGCGCCAGCAGCTTGGCCCCAATTTCGAACACTAACTATGGCTACACCTTC
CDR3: CASSLAPISNTNYGYTF

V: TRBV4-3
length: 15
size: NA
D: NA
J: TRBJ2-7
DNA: TGCGCCAGCAGCCAAGATGCGACAGCGACCTACGAGCAGTACTTC
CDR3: CASSQDATATYEQYF

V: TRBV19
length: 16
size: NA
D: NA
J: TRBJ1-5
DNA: TGTGCCAGTAGTACCGGTGTGGTTCATAGCAATCAGCCCCAGCATTTT
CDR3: CASSTGVVHSNQPQHF

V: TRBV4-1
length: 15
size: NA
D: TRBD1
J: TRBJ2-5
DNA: TGCGCCAGCAGCCTGAAGGGACAGGGCCAAGAGACCCAGTACTTC
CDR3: CASSLKGQGQETQYF

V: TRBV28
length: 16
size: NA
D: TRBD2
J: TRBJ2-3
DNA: TGTGCCAGCAGTTTAGGGCTAGCGGGAGGAGGGGATACGCAGTATTTT
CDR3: CASSLGLAGGGDTQYF

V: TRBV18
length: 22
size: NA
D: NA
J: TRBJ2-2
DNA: TGTGCCAGCTCACCCTTTGTCCCGTCAGGACGATCCCGCGGGGAGTTGGCCGGGGAGCTGTTTTTT
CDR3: CASSPFVPSGRSRGELAGELFF